The 26 T cell receptor beta chains in this list originate from one sample, sequenced in a study of cytomegalovirus exposure and HLA in healthy donors. TCRdb keeps only in-frame clones here, not all; method: immunoSEQ multiplex PCR. The sample comprises some 150,000 clones, 89% of which are singletons, and around 9% rests with the top ten. The sequenced sample consisted of PBMCs. Receptors were obtained from a woman younger than 30 in good health and CMV-seropositive.

The rearrangement uses TRBV10-3 and TRBJ1-1; maybe TRBD1 (6 bases). V was cut by 0 bases and J by 1 base, with 9 bases left in between. The CDR3 runs to 15 residues. Germline V gene data show CDR1 as ENHRY and CDR2 as SYGVKD. This CDR3 reads CAISESQGPNTEAFF. CDR3 sequence (DNA): TGTGCCATCAGTGAGTCCCAGGGGCCGAACACTGAAGCTTTCTTT.

The V call is TRBV29-1, the J call TRBJ2-6; 10 bases line up with TRBD1. CDR3 size: 15 residues. The trim removed 5 bases at V and 2 bases at J, leaving 3 bases unmatched. The germline CDR1 and CDR2 sequences are SQVTM and ANQGSEA. CDR3 sequence: CSVRGTGAGANVLTF. CDR3 DNA sequence: TGCAGCGTTAGAGGGACAGGGGCTGGGGCCAACGTCCTGACTTTC.

This rearrangement joins TRBV21-1 to TRBJ1-1; the D segment call TRBD1 is taken from the table without a DNA check. TRBV21-1 constitutes a pseudogene. The CDR3 has 17 residues. The CDR3 protein is CASSKRERGSLNTEAFF. CDR3 nucleotides: TGTGCCAGCAGCAAACGAGAAAGGGGATCATTGAACACTGAAGCTTTCTTT.

The chain joins TRBV6-1 to TRBJ2-7; the D gene is possibly TRBD2 (6 bases). Germline CDR1 reads MNHNS; CDR2 reads SASEGT. The ends were cut back, 5 bases at V and 6 bases at J, with 20 bases in the middle. The CDR3 runs 15 residues. The CDR3: CASSLTTWGDGEQYF. CDR3 nucleotide sequence: TGTGCCAGCAGTTTAACCACATGGGGGGACGGCGAGCAGTACTTC.

Only one count was recorded for this clone. This chain links TRBV4-1 with TRBJ1-5, with TRBD1 as a possible D gene (6 bases). Germline V CDR1 and CDR2: MGHRA, YSYEKL. V shed 1 base and J shed 4 bases, with 11 bases lying between them. CDR3 size: 15 residues. For the CDR3, the DNA is TGCGCCAGCAGCCAAGTCGTGGACAGTAATCAGCCCCAGCATTTT. It encodes CASSQVVDSNQPQHF.

V gene TRBV11-2 combines with J gene TRBJ2-5; possibly TRBD2 for D (7 bases). The CDR3 is 16 amino acids. Germline loops: CDR1 SGHAT, CDR2 FQNNGV. The V gene lost 4 bases and the J gene lost 2 bases, with 17 bases spanning the gap. The CDR3 loop reads CASSSRGGRVQETQYF. Here the CDR3 DNA reads TGTGCCAGCAGCTCTAGAGGGGGGAGGGTACAAGAGACCCAGTACTTC.

The chain is built from TRBV9 and TRBJ2-1; TRBD2 agrees at 9 bases. CDR1 and CDR2 from the germline V gene are SGDLS and YYNGEE. V gave up 4 bases and J gave up 3 bases; unmatched junction bases: 17. The CDR3 contains 19 residues. CDR3 coding DNA: TGTGCCAGCAGCTCAAGGGCCCCCCGGCGGGGGGGCATCTACAATGAGCAGTTCTTC. Its protein product is CASSSRAPRRGGIYNEQFF.

This chain uses TRBV10-3 with TRBJ1-6; 11 bases line up with TRBD1. V lost 6 bases, J lost 8 bases, and 6 bases stayed unmatched. This CDR3 spans 15 amino acids. CDR1 and CDR2 from the germline V gene are ENHRY and SYGVKD. DNA of the CDR3: TGTGCCATCAGACGGACAGGGGGCGATGATTCACCCCTCCACTTT. Its translation: CAIRRTGGDDSPLHF.

The chain employs TRBV19 and TRBJ1-5; TRBD1 might be the D (6 bases). The V end was cut by 5 bases, the J end by 3 bases, with 23 bases between. Looked up from germline, CDR1 is LNHDA and CDR2 is SQIVND (reference sequence). The CDR3 covers 18 residues. CDR3 residues: CASSSPYGQTHTNQPQHF. CDR3 DNA: TGTGCCAGTAGTTCCCCCTATGGACAGACCCATACCAATCAGCCCCAGCATTTT.

This clone has only a few counts. The chain combines TRBV2 with TRBJ1-1, with D possibly matching TRBD1 (6 bases). Germline CDR1 reads SNHLY; CDR2 reads FYNNEI. The CDR3 totals 13 residues. V was pared by 7 bases and J by 0 bases, with 9 bases between. The CDR3 protein is CASKRDMNTEAFF. As DNA, the CDR3 is TGTGCCAGCAAAAGGGACATGAACACTGAAGCTTTCTTT.

The chain links TRBV7-2 to TRBJ2-2, with TRBD2 matching 10 bases. This CDR3 has 15 residues. The trim removed 0 bases at V and 7 bases at J, leaving 2 bases unmatched. CDR1 SGHTA and CDR2 FQGNSA come from the germline V gene. The CDR3 reads CASSLALAGVGELFF. The CDR3 DNA reads as TGTGCCAGCAGCTTAGCGCTAGCGGGGGTCGGGGAGCTGTTTTTT.

The chain links TRBV4-2 to TRBJ2-2, with D possibly TRBD2 on 7 matching bases. Trimming took off 2 bases at V and 4 bases at J, with 14 bases between the two ends. Germline V gives CDR1 LGHNA, CDR2 YNFKEQ. This CDR3 is built from 16 residues. The CDR3 region is CASSQYAGASTGELFF. The CDR3 region has the DNA TGTGCCAGCAGCCAATATGCGGGGGCGAGCACCGGGGAGCTGTTTTTT.

V usage is TRBV11-2 and J usage is TRBJ1-1, with D perhaps matching TRBD1 (5 bases). V was clipped by 5 bases and J by 0 bases, with 13 bases between them. Germline-derived CDR1 and CDR2 are SGHAT and FQNNGV. There are 15 residues in the CDR3. This CDR3 is CASSTRQTLNTEAFF. The CDR3 DNA follows: TGTGCCAGCAGCACGCGACAGACTCTGAACACTGAAGCTTTCTTT.

The chain uses TRBV10-2 and TRBJ2-2, with TRBD2 matching 7 bases. Trimming removed 5 bases from V and 4 bases from J; junction bases left unmatched: 13. Germline assignment: CDR1 WSHSY and CDR2 SAAADI. This CDR3 is 17 amino acids long. The CDR3 DNA sequence: TGCGCCAGCAGTAAAGGGGCGGGGGATAGAGGCACCGGGGAGCTGTTTTTT. This encodes CASSKGAGDRGTGELFF.

This clone has just a few counts. This chain connects TRBV6-1 to TRBJ2-5; D is ambiguous. From germline, CDR1 is MNHNS and CDR2 SASEGT. This CDR3 comprises 13 residues. The V gene lost 9 bases and the J gene lost 5 bases, with 16 bases spanning the gap. The CDR3 DNA reads TGTGCCAGTCGAGTAGGCCCAGCGGAGACCCAGTACTTC. Translating gives CASRVGPAETQYF.

The chain uses TRBV6-5 and TRBJ1-2; 10 bases line up with TRBD1. The V gene end was trimmed by 6 bases and the J gene end by 2 bases; junction bases not matched to a gene: 3. CDR1 and CDR2 from the germline V gene are MNHEY and SVGAGI. The CDR3 is made up of 14 amino acids. As DNA, the CDR3 is TGTGCCAGCAGGAGGGACAGGGGAAACTATGGCTACACCTTC. It encodes CASRRDRGNYGYTF.

This clone was counted a single time. This chain connects TRBV10-3 to TRBJ2-3; 7 bases align to TRBD2. The CDR3 contains 13 residues. V shed 2 bases, J shed 4 bases, and the junction held 0 bases outside the gene matches. CDR1 ENHRY and CDR2 SYGVKD come from the germline V gene. The CDR3 sequence is CAISEGGADTQYF. In nucleotides, the CDR3 is TGTGCCATCAGTGAGGGGGGGGCAGATACGCAGTATTTT.

This chain uses TRBV27 with TRBJ2-3; 8 bases fit TRBD2. J was trimmed by 2 bases and V by 5 bases; bases with no gene match: 6. Germline V CDR1 and CDR2: MNHEY, SMNVEV (reference sequence). The length of the CDR3 is 15 residues. For the CDR3, the DNA is TGTGCCAGCAGTCCGGGAGGGGGTACCACAGATACGCAGTATTTT. Residues: CASSPGGGTTDTQYF.

This chain joins TRBV25-1 and TRBJ1-1, with D unresolved. V shed 0 bases and J shed 5 bases, with 10 bases lying between them. Germline lookup yields CDR1 MGHDK and CDR2 SYGVNS. This CDR3 has 14 residues. CDR3 residues: CASSEYTGVTEAFF. The DNA of the CDR3 is TGTGCCAGCAGTGAATATACCGGGGTTACTGAAGCTTTCTTT.

This clone is a singleton in its sample. The chain combines TRBV9 with TRBJ2-1; the match to TRBD2 covers 11 bases. CDR1 SGDLS and CDR2 YYNGEE come from the germline V gene. The CDR3 sequence is 16 residues long. J lost 4 bases, V lost 2 bases, and 5 bases had no gene match. CDR3 sequence reads: CASSVIAGGFYNEQFF. The DNA of the CDR3 is TGTGCCAGCAGCGTTATAGCGGGGGGGTTTTACAATGAGCAGTTCTTC.

J is TRBJ1-2 and V is TRBV15; D uncertain. The germline V gene has CDR1 LNHNV and CDR2 YYDKDF (reference sequence). The CDR3 has 12 amino acids. V lost 2 bases, J lost 8 bases, and 9 bases lay in between. CDR3 nucleotides: TGTGCCACCAGCAGAAACAGTTGGGGCTACACCTTC. Its protein is CATSRNSWGYTF.

The rearrangement joins TRBV7-2 to TRBJ1-4; D is possibly TRBD1 (6 bases). CDR1 SGHTA and CDR2 FQGNSA come from the germline V gene. The CDR3 sequence is 17 residues long. V lost 3 bases to trimming and J lost 8 bases, with 22 bases between them. The chain's CDR3 is CASSFVGTPSSREKLFF. The CDR3 DNA reads as TGTGCCAGCAGCTTTGTCGGGACACCTTCGAGTCGCGAAAAACTGTTTTTT.

Concerning this clone: Additional DNA sequences in this sample encode the identical CDR3. The gene calls are TRBV9 and TRBJ2-5; D might be TRBD1 (6 bases). This CDR3 has 15 residues. Per germline, CDR1 SGDLS and CDR2 YYNGEE. Trimming removed 2 bases at V and 5 bases at J, with 16 bases between. The CDR3 spells CASSVGDIPRETQYF. The CDR3 nucleotides are TGTGCCAGCAGCGTGGGGGACATTCCGAGGGAGACCCAGTACTTC.

The chain employs TRBV28 and TRBJ2-7, with D maybe TRBD2 (6 bases). With 6 bases removed from V and 0 bases from J, the gap between germline ends came to 15 bases. This CDR3 has 15 residues. Germline assignment: CDR1 MDHEN and CDR2 SYDVKM. The CDR3 DNA follows: TGTGCCAGCAGCGACCGGCGGGGCGGCTCCTACGAGCAGTACTTC. It yields the protein CASSDRRGGSYEQYF.

This clone was observed a single time. V is TRBV5-8 and J is TRBJ1-3; D is ambiguous. Germline V lookup: CDR1 SGHTS, CDR2 YDEGEE. V lost 0 bases to trimming and J lost 0 bases, with 4 bases between them. There are 14 residues in the CDR3. DNA for the CDR3: TGTGCCAGCAGCTTGGCCAGCTCTGGAAACACCATATATTTT. Encoded protein: CASSLASSGNTIYF. The whole variable domain, remainder taken from reference TRBV5-8 and TRBJ1-3, is EAGVTQSPTHLIKTRGQQATLRCSPISGHTSVYWYQQALGLGLQFLLWYDEGEERNRGNFPPRFSGRQFPNYSSELNVNALELEDSALYLCASSLASSGNTIYFGEGSWLTVV.

The chain recombines TRBV19 with TRBJ2-2, with D hard to call. The CDR3 is made up of 13 amino acids. Germline loops: CDR1 LNHDA, CDR2 SQIVND (reference sequence). V lost 7 bases, J lost 5 bases, and 11 bases lay in between. CDR3 amino acids: CASTLVLTGELFF. CDR3 DNA: TGTGCCAGTACCCTCGTCCTGACCGGGGAGCTGTTTTTT.